The clone carrying this T cell receptor beta chain was detected ten times or more. What it binds is unknown. Described time point: persistent/refractory GD, antithyroid drugs over 5 years with positive TRAb. Extracted RNA from PBMCs served as the source of the TCR library. These data come from a study of regulatory T cells in long-lasting Graves disease. Overall study findings and caveats: When disease was persistent, TRBV28, TRBJ1-2 and TRBJ2-5 were the favored segments.

iRepertoire HTBI primers and Arm-PCR of CDR3 regions built TCR beta libraries. MiXCR was run by TCRdb on the multiplex PCR reads, yielding one entry per CDR3 protein. The table includes about 430,000 distinct CDR3 sequences, roughly a fifth detected once. V gave up 2 bases and J gave up 4 bases, with 11 bases separating them. The CDR3 sequence is 14 residues long. Germline V lookup: CDR1 MDHEN, CDR2 SYDVKM. This TCR derives from a female donor with Graves disease. The V call is TRBV28, the J call TRBJ1-2, with D unresolved. Sequenced here: peripheral blood mononuclear cells (PBMCs), sampled when the disease was refractory, from a patient treated with antithyroid drugs. The CDR3 sequence: CASSLGQQSYGYTF. CDR3 DNA: TGTGCCAGCAGTTTAGGCCAACAATCCTATGGCTACACCTTC.